This record looks at one T cell receptor (beta chain) sequence and its context. Sequencing used immunoSEQ multiplex PCR; TCRdb keeps in-frame clones, though not all of them. The sample includes 150,000 or so clones, 94% of them seen just once. This sample is drawn from a study of T cell responses to AZD1222 COVID-19 vaccine. Looked up from germline, CDR1 is DFQATT and CDR2 is SNEGSKA (reference sequence). V was trimmed by 5 bases and J by 7 bases, leaving 9 bases between them. The CDR3 has 11 residues. The rearrangement joins TRBV20-1 to TRBJ2-1; D gene unclear. The sequence derives from an adult in good health. The sequenced sample was peripheral blood, obtained on day 0 of AZD1222 vaccination. CDR3: CSAASRNEQFF. CDR3 nucleotides: TGCAGTGCTGCATCTCGTAATGAGCAGTTCTTC.